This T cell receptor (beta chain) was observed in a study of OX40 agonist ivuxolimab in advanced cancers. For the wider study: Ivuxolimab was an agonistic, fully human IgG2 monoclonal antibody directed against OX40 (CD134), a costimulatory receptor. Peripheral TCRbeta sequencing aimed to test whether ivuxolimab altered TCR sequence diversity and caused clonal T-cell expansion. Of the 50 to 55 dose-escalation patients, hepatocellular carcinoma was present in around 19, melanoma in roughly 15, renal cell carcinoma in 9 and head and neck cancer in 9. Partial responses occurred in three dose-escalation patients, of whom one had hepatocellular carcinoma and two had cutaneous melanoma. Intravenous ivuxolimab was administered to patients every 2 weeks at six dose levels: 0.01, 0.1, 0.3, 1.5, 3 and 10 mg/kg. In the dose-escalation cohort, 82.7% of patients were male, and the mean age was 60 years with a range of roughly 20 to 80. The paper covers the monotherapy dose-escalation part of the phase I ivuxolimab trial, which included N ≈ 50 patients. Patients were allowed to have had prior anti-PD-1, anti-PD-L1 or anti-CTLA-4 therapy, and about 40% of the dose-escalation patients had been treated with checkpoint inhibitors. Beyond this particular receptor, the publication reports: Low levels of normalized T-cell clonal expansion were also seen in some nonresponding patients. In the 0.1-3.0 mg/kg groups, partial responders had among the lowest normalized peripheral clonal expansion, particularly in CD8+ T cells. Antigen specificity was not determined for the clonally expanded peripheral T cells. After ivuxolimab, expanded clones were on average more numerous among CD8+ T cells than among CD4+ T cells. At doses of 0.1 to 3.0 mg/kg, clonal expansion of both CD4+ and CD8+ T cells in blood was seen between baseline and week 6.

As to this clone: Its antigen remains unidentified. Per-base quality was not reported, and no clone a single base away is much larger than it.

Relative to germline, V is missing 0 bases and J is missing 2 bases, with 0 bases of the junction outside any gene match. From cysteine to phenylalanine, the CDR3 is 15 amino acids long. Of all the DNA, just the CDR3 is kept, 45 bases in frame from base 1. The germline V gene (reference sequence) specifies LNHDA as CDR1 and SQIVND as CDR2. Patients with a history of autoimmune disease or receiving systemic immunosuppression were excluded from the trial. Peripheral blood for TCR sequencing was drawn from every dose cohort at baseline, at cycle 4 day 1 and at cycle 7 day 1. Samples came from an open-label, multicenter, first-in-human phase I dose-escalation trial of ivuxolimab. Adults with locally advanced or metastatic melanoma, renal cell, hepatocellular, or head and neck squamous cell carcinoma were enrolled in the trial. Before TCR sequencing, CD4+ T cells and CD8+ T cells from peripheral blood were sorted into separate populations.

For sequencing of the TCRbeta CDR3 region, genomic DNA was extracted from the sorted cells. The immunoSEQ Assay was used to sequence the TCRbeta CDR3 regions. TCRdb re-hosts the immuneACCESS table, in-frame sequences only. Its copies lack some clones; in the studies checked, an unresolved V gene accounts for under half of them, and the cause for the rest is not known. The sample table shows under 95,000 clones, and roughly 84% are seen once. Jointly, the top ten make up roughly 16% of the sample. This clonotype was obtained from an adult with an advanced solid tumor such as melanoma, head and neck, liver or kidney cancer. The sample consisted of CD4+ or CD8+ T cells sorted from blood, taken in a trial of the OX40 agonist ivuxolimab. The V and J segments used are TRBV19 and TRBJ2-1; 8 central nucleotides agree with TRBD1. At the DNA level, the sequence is TGTGCCAGTAGTATAGAGGACAGGGCCTACAATGAGCAGTTCTTC. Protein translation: CASSIEDRAYNEQFF.